The text below deals with one TCR beta chain. These data belong to a study of blood T cell repertoires in COVID-19. The assay was immunoSEQ multiplex PCR, and TCRdb's table has in-frame clones only and misses some. The repertoire has about half a million clones, 70% to 90% of them found once; the top ten carry approximately 2.9%. Between the trimmed V and J ends, which lost 5 bases and 1 base, there was a span of 8 bases. This CDR3 has 13 amino acids. Per germline, CDR1 LNHDA and CDR2 SQIVND (reference sequence). What was sequenced was peripheral blood. The V call is TRBV19, the J call TRBJ1-1; D is unclear. The sequence was obtained from a human donor in a cohort sampled during active COVID-19. The CDR3 here is CASSRSPNTEAFF. In DNA, the CDR3 is TGTGCCAGTAGTCGGTCACCGAACACTGAAGCTTTCTTT.